This is a list of T cell receptor beta chains from one sample in a study of vaccination and CD4 T cells after COVID-19. These receptors lack a known antigen. In TCRdb, the PCR reads were re-called with MiXCR into one record per CDR3 protein. The sample holds about 11,000 distinct CDR3 sequences, roughly two fifths seen once. Sample: CD4+ T cells from blood, cultured in vitro. Receptors originate from a human donor who had recovered from COVID-19. The CDR3 runs from the conserved cysteine through the conserved F or W. Fields, in order: J gene, V gene, clone size, D gene, CDR3 DNA, CDR3 protein. D genes are given only for firm matches. Where a row states a size, it is once, few, many or the class of an expanded clone; other rows omit it.

j_call: TRBJ2-7
v_call: TRBV5-1
clone_size: few
d_call: .
cdr3_nt: TGCGCCAGCAGCTTCGGAGGCGGGTGGGGGAGCTCCTACGAGCAGTACTTC
cdr3_aa: CASSFGGGWGSSYEQYF

j_call: TRBJ2-1
v_call: TRBV7-2
clone_size: .
d_call: .
cdr3_nt: TGTGCCAGCAGCTTTTGGGCAGATGAGCAGTTCTTC
cdr3_aa: CASSFWADEQFF

j_call: TRBJ1-1
v_call: TRBV7-9
clone_size: few
d_call: .
cdr3_nt: TGTGCCAGCAGCTTAGCGTCAGGGAACACTGAAGCTTTCTTT
cdr3_aa: CASSLASGNTEAFF

j_call: TRBJ2-1
v_call: TRBV11-2
clone_size: .
d_call: TRBD2
cdr3_nt: TGTGCCAGCAGCTTAGCCCCTAGCGGGAGAGGATACAATGAGCAGTTCTTC
cdr3_aa: CASSLAPSGRGYNEQFF

j_call: TRBJ1-2
v_call: TRBV5-1
clone_size: .
d_call: TRBD1
cdr3_nt: TGCGCCAGCAGCTTGGGGACAGGGAATGGCTACACCTTC
cdr3_aa: CASSLGTGNGYTF

j_call: TRBJ2-1
v_call: TRBV11-3
clone_size: .
d_call: .
cdr3_nt: TGTGCCAGCAGCTTAAACCCCGTGGGGGAGCAGTTCTTC
cdr3_aa: CASSLNPVGEQFF

j_call: TRBJ1-5
v_call: TRBV24-1
clone_size: few
d_call: .
cdr3_nt: TGTGCCACCAGTGATTTAAGAGGGCAGGGTGGGTTTCAGCCCCAGCATTTT
cdr3_aa: CATSDLRGQGGFQPQHF

j_call: TRBJ2-4
v_call: TRBV7-2
clone_size: .
d_call: TRBD1
cdr3_nt: TGTGCCAGCAGCGAGGACAGGGATCACATTCAGTACTTC
cdr3_aa: CASSEDRDHIQYF

j_call: TRBJ2-3
v_call: TRBV19
clone_size: .
d_call: TRBD2
cdr3_nt: TGTGCCAGTAGTTCAACTGTCCCGGGACTAGGTAGCACAGATACGCAGTATTTT
cdr3_aa: CASSSTVPGLGSTDTQYF

j_call: TRBJ1-3
v_call: TRBV7-2
clone_size: .
d_call: .
cdr3_nt: TGTGCCAGCAGCTTAGGTCCCATCTCTGGAAACACCATATATTTT
cdr3_aa: CASSLGPISGNTIYF

j_call: TRBJ1-2
v_call: TRBV7-8
clone_size: few
d_call: TRBD1
cdr3_nt: TGTGCCAGCAGCTCAAGGACAGGGATCGGCTATGGCTACACCTTC
cdr3_aa: CASSSRTGIGYGYTF

j_call: TRBJ1-1
v_call: TRBV30
clone_size: .
d_call: TRBD1
cdr3_nt: TGTGCCTGGAGCCACACAAGGGGGCCGCTAGCTTTCTTT
cdr3_aa: CAWSHTRGPLAFF

j_call: TRBJ1-2
v_call: TRBV6-4
clone_size: .
d_call: .
cdr3_nt: TGTGCCAGCAGTGCTGCGCAGGGGTTTGGCTACACCTTC
cdr3_aa: CASSAAQGFGYTF

j_call: TRBJ1-6
v_call: TRBV12-3/TRBV12-4
clone_size: few
d_call: .
cdr3_nt: TGTGCCAGCAGTCGGGATAATTCACCCCTCCACTTT
cdr3_aa: CASSRDNSPLHF

j_call: TRBJ1-1
v_call: TRBV7-9
clone_size: few
d_call: .
cdr3_nt: TGTGCCAGCAGCCCTCGGGACCTACCAGGCACTGAAGCTTTCTTT
cdr3_aa: CASSPRDLPGTEAFF

j_call: TRBJ1-2
v_call: TRBV28
clone_size: few
d_call: TRBD1
cdr3_nt: TGTGCCAGCAACCCGCCCGACAGGGGTAACTATGGCTACACCTTC
cdr3_aa: CASNPPDRGNYGYTF

j_call: TRBJ2-3
v_call: TRBV24-1
clone_size: .
d_call: TRBD2
cdr3_nt: TGTGCCACCAGTGAAGAGCGGGGGGACACAGATACGCAGTATTTT
cdr3_aa: CATSEERGDTDTQYF